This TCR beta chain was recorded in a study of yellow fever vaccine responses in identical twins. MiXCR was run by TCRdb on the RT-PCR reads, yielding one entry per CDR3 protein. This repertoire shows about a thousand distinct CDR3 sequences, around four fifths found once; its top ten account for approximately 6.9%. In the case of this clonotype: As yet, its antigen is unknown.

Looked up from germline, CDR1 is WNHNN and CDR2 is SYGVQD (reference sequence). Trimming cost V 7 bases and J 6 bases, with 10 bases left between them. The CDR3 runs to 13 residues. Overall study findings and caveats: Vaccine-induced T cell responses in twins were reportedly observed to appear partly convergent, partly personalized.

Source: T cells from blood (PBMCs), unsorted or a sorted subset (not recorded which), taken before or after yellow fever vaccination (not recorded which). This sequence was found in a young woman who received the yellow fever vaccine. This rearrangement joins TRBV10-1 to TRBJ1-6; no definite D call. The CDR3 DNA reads TGCGCCAGCACCCCGGACCTTAATTCACCCCTCCACTTT. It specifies CASTPDLNSPLHF.